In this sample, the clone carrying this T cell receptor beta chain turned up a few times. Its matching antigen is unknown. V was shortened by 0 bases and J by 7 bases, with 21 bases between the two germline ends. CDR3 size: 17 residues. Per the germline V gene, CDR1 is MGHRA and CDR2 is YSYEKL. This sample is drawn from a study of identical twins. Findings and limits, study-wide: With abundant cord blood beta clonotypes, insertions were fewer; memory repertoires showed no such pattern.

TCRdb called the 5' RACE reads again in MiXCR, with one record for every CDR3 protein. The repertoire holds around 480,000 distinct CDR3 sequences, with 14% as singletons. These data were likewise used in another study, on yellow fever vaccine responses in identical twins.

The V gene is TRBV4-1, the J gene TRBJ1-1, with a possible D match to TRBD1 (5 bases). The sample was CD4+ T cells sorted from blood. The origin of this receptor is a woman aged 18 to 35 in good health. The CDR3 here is CASSQDQAGRWYGEAFF. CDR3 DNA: TGCGCCAGCAGCCAAGATCAGGCAGGGAGATGGTACGGTGAAGCTTTCTTT.